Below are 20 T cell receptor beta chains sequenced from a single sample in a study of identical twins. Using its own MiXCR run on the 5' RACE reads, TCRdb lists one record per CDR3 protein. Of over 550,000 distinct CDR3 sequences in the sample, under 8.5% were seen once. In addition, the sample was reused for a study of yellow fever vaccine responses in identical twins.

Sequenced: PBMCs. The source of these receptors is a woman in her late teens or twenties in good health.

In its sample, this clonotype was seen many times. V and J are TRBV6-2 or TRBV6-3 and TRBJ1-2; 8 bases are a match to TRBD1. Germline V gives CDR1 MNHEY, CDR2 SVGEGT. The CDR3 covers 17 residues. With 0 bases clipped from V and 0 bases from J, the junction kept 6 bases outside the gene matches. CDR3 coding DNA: TGTGCCAGCAGTTACTCGGACAGGGAGGCGTCTAACTATGGCTACACCTTC. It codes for CASSYSDREASNYGYTF.

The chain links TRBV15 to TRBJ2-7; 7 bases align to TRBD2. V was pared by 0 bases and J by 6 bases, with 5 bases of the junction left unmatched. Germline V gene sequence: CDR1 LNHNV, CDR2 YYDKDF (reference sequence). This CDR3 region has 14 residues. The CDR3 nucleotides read TGTGCCACCAGCAGAGAGGGGGGAGGGCCCGAGCAGTACTTC. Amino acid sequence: CATSREGGGPEQYF.

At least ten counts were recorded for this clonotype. The CDR3 spells CASSYAGVSYEQYF. CDR3 nucleotide sequence: TGTGCCAGCAGTTACGCCGGGGTTTCCTACGAGCAGTACTTC. V usage is TRBV6-5 and J usage is TRBJ2-7; a weak D match, TRBD2 (5 bases). Germline values: CDR1 MNHEY, CDR2 SVGAGI. V was trimmed by 2 bases and J by 1 base, leaving 9 bases between them. This CDR3 spans 14 amino acids.

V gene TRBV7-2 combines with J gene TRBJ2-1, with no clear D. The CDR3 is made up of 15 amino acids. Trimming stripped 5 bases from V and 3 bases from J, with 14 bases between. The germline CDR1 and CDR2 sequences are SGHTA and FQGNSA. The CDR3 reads CASSPEVMLYNEQFF. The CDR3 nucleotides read TGTGCCAGCAGCCCCGAGGTGATGCTCTACAATGAGCAGTTCTTC.

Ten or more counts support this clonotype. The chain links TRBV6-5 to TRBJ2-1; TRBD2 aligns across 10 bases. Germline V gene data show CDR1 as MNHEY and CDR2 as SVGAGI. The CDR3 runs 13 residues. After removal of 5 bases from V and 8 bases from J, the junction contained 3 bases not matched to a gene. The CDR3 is CASSTSGVYEQFF. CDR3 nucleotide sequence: TGTGCCAGCAGTACTAGCGGGGTCTATGAGCAGTTCTTC.

The CDR3 region is CASSLGMVDTGELFF. Here the CDR3 DNA reads TGTGCCAGCAGCCTCGGAATGGTGGACACCGGGGAGCTGTTTTTT. The chain joins TRBV3-1 to TRBJ2-2; D uncertain. This CDR3 spans 15 amino acids. Germline CDR1 LGHDT, CDR2 YNNKEL (reference sequence). The V and J ends lost 4 bases and 3 bases respectively, with 12 bases between them.

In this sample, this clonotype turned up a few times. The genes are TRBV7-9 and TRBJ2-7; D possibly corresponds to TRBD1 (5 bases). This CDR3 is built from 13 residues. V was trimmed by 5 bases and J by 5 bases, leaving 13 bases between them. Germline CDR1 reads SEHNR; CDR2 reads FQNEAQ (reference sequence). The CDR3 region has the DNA TGTGCCAGCAGCCGAAAGACAGTTAACGAGCAGTACTTC. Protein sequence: CASSRKTVNEQYF.

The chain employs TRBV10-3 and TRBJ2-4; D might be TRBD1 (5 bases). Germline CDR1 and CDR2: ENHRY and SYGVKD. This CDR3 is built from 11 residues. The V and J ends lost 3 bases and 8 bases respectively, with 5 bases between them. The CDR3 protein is CAISEGDIQYF. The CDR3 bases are TGTGCCATCAGTGAAGGGGACATTCAGTACTTC.

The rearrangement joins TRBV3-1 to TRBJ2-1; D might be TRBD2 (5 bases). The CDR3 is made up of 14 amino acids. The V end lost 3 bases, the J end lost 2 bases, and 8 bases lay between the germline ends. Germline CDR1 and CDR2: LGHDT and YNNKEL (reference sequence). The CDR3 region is CASSHRTAYNEQFF. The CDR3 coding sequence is TGTGCCAGCAGCCATCGGACTGCCTACAATGAGCAGTTCTTC.

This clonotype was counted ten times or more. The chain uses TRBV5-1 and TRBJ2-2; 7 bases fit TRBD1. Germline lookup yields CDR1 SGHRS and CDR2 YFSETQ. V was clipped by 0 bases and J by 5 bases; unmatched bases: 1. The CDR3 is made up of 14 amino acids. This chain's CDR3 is CASSLGGQTGELFF. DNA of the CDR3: TGCGCCAGCAGCTTGGGGGGACAGACCGGGGAGCTGTTTTTT.

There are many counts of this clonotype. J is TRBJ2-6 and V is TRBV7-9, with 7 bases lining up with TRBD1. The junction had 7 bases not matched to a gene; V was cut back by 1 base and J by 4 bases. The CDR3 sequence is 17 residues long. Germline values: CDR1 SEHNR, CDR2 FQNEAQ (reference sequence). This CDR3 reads CASSLDKGAEGANVLTF. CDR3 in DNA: TGTGCCAGCAGCTTAGATAAGGGGGCAGAAGGGGCCAACGTCCTGACTTTC.

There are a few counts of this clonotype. CDR3 DNA sequence: TGCAGTGCCCCTTACTGGGACCTCTCTGGAAACACCATATATTTT. This codes for CSAPYWDLSGNTIYF. The chain carries TRBV20-1 and TRBJ1-3; perhaps TRBD1 as D (5 bases). Germline V gives CDR1 DFQATT, CDR2 SNEGSKA (reference sequence). The CDR3 has 15 amino acids. V dropped 6 bases and J dropped 0 bases, with 15 bases sitting between them.

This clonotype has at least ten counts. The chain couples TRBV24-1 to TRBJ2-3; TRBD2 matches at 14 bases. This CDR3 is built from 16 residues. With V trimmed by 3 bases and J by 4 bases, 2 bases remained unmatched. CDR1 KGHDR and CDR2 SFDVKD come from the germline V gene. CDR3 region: CATSDRLAGGSDTQYF. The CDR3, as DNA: TGTGCCACCAGTGATCGACTAGCGGGAGGGTCAGATACGCAGTATTTT.

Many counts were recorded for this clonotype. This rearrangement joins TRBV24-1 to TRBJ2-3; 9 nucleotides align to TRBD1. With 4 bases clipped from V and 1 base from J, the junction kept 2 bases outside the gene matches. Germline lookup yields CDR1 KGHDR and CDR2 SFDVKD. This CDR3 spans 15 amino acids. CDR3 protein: CATSDRDRGTDTQYF. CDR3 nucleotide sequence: TGTGCCACCAGTGACCGGGACAGGGGCACAGATACGCAGTATTTT.

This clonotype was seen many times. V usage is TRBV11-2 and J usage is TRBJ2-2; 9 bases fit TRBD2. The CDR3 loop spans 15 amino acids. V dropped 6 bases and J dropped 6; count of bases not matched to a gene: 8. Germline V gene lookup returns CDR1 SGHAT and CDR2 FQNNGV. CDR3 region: CASSLGGGAAGELFF. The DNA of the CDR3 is TGTGCCAGCAGTCTAGGCGGGGGGGCAGCCGGGGAGCTGTTTTTT.

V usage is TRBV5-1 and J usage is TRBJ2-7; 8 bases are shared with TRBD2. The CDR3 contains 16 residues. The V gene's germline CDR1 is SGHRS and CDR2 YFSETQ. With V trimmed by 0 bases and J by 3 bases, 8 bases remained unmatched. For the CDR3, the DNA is TGCGCCAGCAGCTTGGTCCCAGGGGCGGGAGGCTACGAGCAGTACTTC. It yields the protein CASSLVPGAGGYEQYF.

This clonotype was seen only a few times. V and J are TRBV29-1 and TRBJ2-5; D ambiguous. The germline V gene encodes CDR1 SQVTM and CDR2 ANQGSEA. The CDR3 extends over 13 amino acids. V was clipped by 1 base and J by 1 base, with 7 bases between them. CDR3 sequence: CSVEGRLQETQYF. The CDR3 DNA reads TGCAGCGTTGAAGGCCGTCTCCAAGAGACCCAGTACTTC. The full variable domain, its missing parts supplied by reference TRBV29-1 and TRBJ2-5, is SAVISQKPSRDICQRGTSLTIQCQVDSQVTMMFWYRQQPGQSLTLIATANQGSEATYESGFVIDKFPISRPNLTFSTLTVSNMSPEDSSIYLCSVEGRLQETQYFGPGTRLLVL.

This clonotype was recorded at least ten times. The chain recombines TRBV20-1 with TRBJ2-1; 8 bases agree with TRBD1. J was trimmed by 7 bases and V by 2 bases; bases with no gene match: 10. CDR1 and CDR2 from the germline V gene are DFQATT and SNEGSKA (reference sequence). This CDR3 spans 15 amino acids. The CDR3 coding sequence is TGCAGTGCTAGAATCCGGACAGGGTCTAGGAATGAGCAGTTCTTC. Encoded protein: CSARIRTGSRNEQFF.

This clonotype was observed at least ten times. The CDR3 sequence is CASSQVGGGSRNEQFF. The CDR3 nucleotides are TGTGCCAGCAGCCAAGTAGGGGGCGGGAGCAGGAATGAGCAGTTCTTC. The gene calls are TRBV3-1 and TRBJ2-1; D is tentatively TRBD1 or TRBD2 (7 bases each). The CDR3 has 16 residues. V was pared by 1 base and J by 7 bases, with 17 bases between. Germline V gene data show CDR1 as LGHDT and CDR2 as YNNKEL (reference sequence).

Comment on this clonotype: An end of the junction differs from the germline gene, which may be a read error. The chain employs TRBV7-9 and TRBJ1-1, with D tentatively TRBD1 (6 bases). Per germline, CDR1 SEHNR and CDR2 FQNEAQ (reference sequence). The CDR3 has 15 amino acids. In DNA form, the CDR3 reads TGTGCCAGCAGCCAGTTGCAGGGCGTACAACTAAAGGGGGTCTTT. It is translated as CASSQLQGVQLKGVF.